This T cell receptor (beta chain) was identified during a study of cytomegalovirus exposure and HLA in healthy donors. Findings and caveats of the study: Both high specificity and high sensitivity reportedly marked the classifier's diagnosis of cytomegalovirus status. Among TCR beta chains, those listed as cytomegalovirus-associated numbered more than 150.

By share of the sample, this clone is medium-sized. The antigen remains unidentified. The V and J ends lost 11 bases and 3 bases respectively, with 11 bases between them. CDR1 is SEHNR, CDR2 FQNEAQ, per germline (reference sequence). CDR3 length equals 11 residues. CMV serostatus was not recorded for this donor. The primer mix had 60 Vbeta and 13 Jbeta primers. Sequencing used immunoSEQ multiplex PCR; TCRdb keeps in-frame clones, though not all of them. The sample lists more than 90,000 clones, about four fifths occurring once. V usage is TRBV7-9 and J usage is TRBJ2-7; possibly TRBD2 for D (6 bases). Source material: PBMCs. The receptor comes from a human donor in good health. The CDR3 reads CAVGRDYEQYF. CDR3 DNA: TGTGCCGTCGGGCGGGACTACGAGCAGTACTTC.